This TCR beta chain was recovered during a study of early T cells in non-severe SARS-CoV-2 infection. Study in general: RNA in bulk from unsorted whole blood was sequenced, and chains were unpaired.

At least ten counts were recorded for this clonotype. With 8 bases removed from V and 2 bases from J, the gap between germline ends came to 13 bases. Germline V lookup: CDR1 SNHLY, CDR2 FYNNEI. CDR3 size: 14 residues. cDNA molecules, individually, were tagged with unique molecular identifiers. TCRdb analysed the 5' RACE reads with MiXCR anew, one entry per CDR3 protein. The sample has about 38,000 distinct CDR3 sequences, 3.5% to 5% seen once. Specimen: whole blood. The chain has TRBV2 and TRBJ1-5; TRBD1 might be the D (6 bases). The clonotype was recovered from an adult who was a healthcare worker with PCR-confirmed SARS-CoV-2 infection or an uninfected control (not recorded which). CDR3 bases: TGTGCCAGCGAGGGGGTAGATGGCAATCAGCCCCAGCATTTT. Its translation: CASEGVDGNQPQHF.